Sequencing of this T cell receptor beta chain was carried out in a study of cytomegalovirus exposure and HLA in healthy donors. In the PCR, 60 Vbeta and 13 Jbeta primers were used. The table came from immunoSEQ multiplex PCR; TCRdb's copy has only in-frame clones and leaves some out. The sample shows some 52,000 clones, around 70% of them seen only once. V shed 0 bases, J shed 1 base, and the junction held 1 base outside the gene matches. Germline V lookup: CDR1 SGHRS, CDR2 YFSETQ. CDR3 length: 17 amino acids. Sequenced sample: PBMCs. The chain uses TRBV5-1 and TRBJ2-3; TRBD2 matches at 14 bases. The origin of this receptor is a woman between 45 and 60 years old in good health and CMV-seronegative. As DNA, the CDR3 is TGCGCCAGCAGCTTGGGGGGACTAGCGGGGGGCACAGATACGCAGTATTTT. Protein: CASSLGGLAGGTDTQYF.